This T cell receptor (beta chain) was sequenced in a study of blood T cell repertoires in COVID-19. Study summary: Spain, Italy and the United States supplied samples that represented acute and convalescent COVID-19. T cells, B-cell-depleted T cells, or PBMCs supplied cDNA or gDNA.

In this sample, this clone turned up a few times. In the original workflow: Nucleated cell counts were estimated from reference gene primer amplification. TCRdb's table, derived via immunoSEQ multiplex PCR, lists solely in-frame clones and lacks some. From that table come the V and J calls and clone size; the DNA was used to work out D and trimming. The sample yields about 59,000 clones, more than 75% seen once. The J segment lost 5 bases and the V segment lost 8 bases, leaving 6 bases of the junction unmatched. The CDR3 is 13 amino acids. Germline CDR1 is SQVTM and CDR2 is ANQGSEA. This clonotype originated in a man older than 75 in a cohort sampled during active COVID-19. The sequenced sample consisted of peripheral blood. The V and J genes are TRBV29-1 and TRBJ2-5, with 12 bases fitting TRBD2. The CDR3 sequence: CSSTSGGVETQYF. CDR3 nucleotides: TGCAGCTCGACTAGCGGGGGAGTGGAGACCCAGTACTTC.